This T cell receptor beta chain was identified in a study of OX40 agonist ivuxolimab in advanced cancers. Findings and caveats of the study: The CD4+ and CD8+ T cells in the blood had expanded clonally by week 6 at 0.1 to 3.0 mg/kg.

This CDR3 has 15 amino acids. The germline CDR1 and CDR2 sequences are SQVTM and ANQGSEA. The V and J ends lost 1 base and 2 bases respectively, with 14 bases between them. Note on this clone: The antigen is unknown.

Profiling relied on immunoSEQ multiplex PCR, and the TCRdb table lists in-frame clones only, not all of them. Of approximately 71,000 clones detected, roughly 93% appear once; the ten largest clones hold more than 15%. The chain has TRBV29-1 and TRBJ1-2; a weak D match, TRBD1 (6 bases). This sequence originates from an adult with an advanced solid tumor such as melanoma, head and neck, liver or kidney cancer. This material consisted of CD4+ or CD8+ T cells sorted from blood, taken in a trial of the OX40 agonist ivuxolimab. The CDR3 sequence: CSVEAAGALNYGYTF. The CDR3 bases are TGCAGCGTTGAAGCTGCAGGGGCCCTAAACTATGGCTACACCTTC.